These 32 T cell receptor beta chains share one sample of origin, sequenced in a study of OX40 agonist ivuxolimab in advanced cancers. Libraries were prepared by immunoSEQ multiplex PCR; TCRdb keeps only in-frame clonotypes and omits some of them. This table holds about 60,000 clones, about 89% found once. The specimen was CD4+ or CD8+ T cells sorted from blood, collected in a trial of the OX40 agonist ivuxolimab. These receptors were collected from an adult with an advanced solid tumor such as melanoma, head and neck, liver or kidney cancer.

The chain employs TRBV27 and TRBJ1-5, with TRBD1 as a possible D gene (5 bases). Trimming took off 4 bases at V and 1 base at J, with 8 bases between the two ends. The CDR3 is 14 residues long. Germline CDR1 is MNHEY and CDR2 is SMNVEV (reference sequence). CDR3 in DNA: TGTGCCAGCAGTTCGGGACGGAGCAATCAGCCCCAGCATTTT. Translating gives CASSSGRSNQPQHF.

This clone was seen more than once but under ten times. Other DNA sequences in this sample translate to the same CDR3. The rearrangement joins TRBV7-2 to TRBJ2-7; 8 bases align to TRBD2. Trimming cost V 6 bases and J 2 bases; bases outside gene matches: 6. The germline gives CDR1 SGHTA, CDR2 FQGNSA. The CDR3 contains 14 residues. CDR3: CASRVSGTAYEQYF. The CDR3 DNA follows: TGTGCCAGCAGGGTTAGCGGGACCGCCTACGAGCAGTACTTC. Together with reference TRBV7-2 and TRBJ2-7, the CDR3 gives the full variable domain: GAGVSQSPSNKVTEKGKDVELRCDPISGHTALYWYRQSLGQGLEFLIYFQGNSAPDKSGLPSDRFSAERTGGSVSTLTIQRTQQEDSAVYLCASRVSGTAYEQYFGPGTRLTVT.

The rearrangement uses TRBV16 and TRBJ2-7; D gene unclear. The V end lost 2 bases, the J end lost 0 bases, and 11 bases lay between the germline ends. Germline loops: CDR1 KGHSY, CDR2 FQNENV. The length of the CDR3 is 15 residues. Here the CDR3 reads CASSQVFVSSYEQYF. CDR3 in DNA: TGTGCCAGCAGCCAAGTATTTGTCAGCTCCTACGAGCAGTACTTC.

The genes are TRBV5-4 and TRBJ2-7, with 7 bases that match TRBD1. Losses at the gene ends were 4 bases for V and 6 bases for J; bases not matched to a gene: 13. CDR1 is SGHNT, CDR2 YYREEE, per germline (reference sequence). The CDR3 consists of 15 residues. CDR3 region: CASSPGTVPPIEQYF. The DNA for the CDR3 is TGTGCCAGCAGCCCCGGGACAGTACCTCCAATCGAGCAGTACTTC. Complete variable domain (other parts from reference TRBV5-4 and TRBJ2-7): ETGVTQSPTHLIKTRGQQVTLRCSSQSGHNTVSWYQQALGQGPQFIFQYYREEENGRGNFPPRFSGLQFPNYSSELNVNALELDDSALYLCASSPGTVPPIEQYFGPGTRLTVT.

The chain couples TRBV7-3 to TRBJ2-1, with 10 bases aligning to TRBD2. Germline-derived CDR1 and CDR2 are SGHTA and FQGTGA. V was clipped by 5 bases and J by 8 bases; unmatched bases: 6. The CDR3 runs 14 residues. DNA of the CDR3: TGTGCCAGCAGCATGGGACTAGCGAACGATGAGCAGTTCTTC. It yields the protein CASSMGLANDEQFF.

The gene calls are TRBV7-8 and TRBJ1-2; TRBD1 aligns across 7 bases. J was trimmed by 3 bases and V by 3 bases; bases with no gene match: 7. CDR1 and CDR2 from the germline V gene are SGHVS and FQNEAQ. The CDR3 is 15 amino acids. The CDR3 here is CASSFQGGLYYGYTF. In DNA, the CDR3 is TGTGCCAGCAGCTTTCAGGGGGGACTGTACTATGGCTACACCTTC.

This clone was seen a handful of times. This rearrangement joins TRBV7-2 to TRBJ2-1; 11 nucleotides align to TRBD1. The CDR3 contains 16 residues. The junction had 9 bases not matched to a gene; V was cut back by 1 base and J by 10 bases. The V gene's germline CDR1 is SGHTA and CDR2 FQGNSA. In nucleotides, the CDR3 is TGTGCCAGCAGCTTAGAGGGACAGGGGGTGGGGCGGGAGCAGTTCTTC. Translated, it gives CASSLEGQGVGREQFF. The full variable domain, in which reference TRBV7-2 and TRBJ2-1 provide the parts outside the CDR3, is GAGVSQSPSNKVTEKGKDVELRCDPISGHTALYWYRQSLGQGLEFLIYFQGNSAPDKSGLPSDRFSAERTGGSVSTLTIQRTQQEDSAVYLCASSLEGQGVGREQFFGPGTRLTVL.

The chain couples TRBV7-2 to TRBJ1-3; 8 bases line up with TRBD1. The length of the CDR3 is 16 residues. Trimming removed 3 bases from V and 2 bases from J; junction bases left unmatched: 6. Germline loops: CDR1 SGHTA, CDR2 FQGNSA. CDR3 loop: CASSLGPGQAGNTIYF. CDR3 in DNA: TGTGCCAGCAGCTTGGGTCCGGGACAGGCTGGAAACACCATATATTTT.

This rearrangement joins TRBV5-4 to TRBJ1-4; 7 nucleotides match TRBD1. CDR1 SGHNT and CDR2 YYREEE come from the germline V gene (reference sequence). V gave up 0 bases and J gave up 11 bases; unmatched junction bases: 7. This CDR3 is 14 amino acids long. CDR3: CASSLELDRTKLFF. CDR3 in DNA: TGTGCCAGCAGCTTGGAACTGGACAGGACTAAACTGTTTTTT. The full variable domain, completed using reference TRBV5-4 and TRBJ1-4, is ETGVTQSPTHLIKTRGQQVTLRCSSQSGHNTVSWYQQALGQGPQFIFQYYREEENGRGNFPPRFSGLQFPNYSSELNVNALELDDSALYLCASSLELDRTKLFFGSGTQLSVL.

The rearrangement links TRBV28 to TRBJ1-4; no clear D. Germline V CDR1 and CDR2: MDHEN, SYDVKM. The V and J ends lost 2 bases and 4 bases respectively, with 5 bases between them. This CDR3 has 13 amino acids. The DNA for the CDR3 is TGTGCCAGCAGTTTAGGGTTTAATGAAAAACTGTTTTTT. Translating gives CASSLGFNEKLFF.

The chain combines TRBV9 with TRBJ1-3, with TRBD1 as a possible D gene (5 bases). Trimming took off 0 bases at V and 0 bases at J, with 10 bases between the two ends. The CDR3 length is 16 residues. Looked up from germline, CDR1 is SGDLS and CDR2 is YYNGEE. CDR3 protein: CASSVGGDFSGNTIYF. The CDR3 DNA reads TGTGCCAGCAGCGTAGGAGGGGACTTCTCTGGAAACACCATATATTTT.

The gene calls are TRBV6-5 and TRBJ2-7; the D is unclear. The CDR3 covers 13 residues. Germline-derived CDR1 and CDR2 are MNHEY and SVGAGI. In DNA form, the CDR3 reads TGTGGGTGCCAGCCACAGCATATCTACGAGCAGTACTTC. Translation: CGCQPQHIYEQYF.

DNA for the CDR3: TGTGCCAGCAGCAAACAGGGACAGTATAGCAATCAGCCCCAGCATTTT. This codes for CASSKQGQYSNQPQHF. The chain couples TRBV7-9 to TRBJ1-5; 7 positions match TRBD1. Germline V gives CDR1 SEHNR, CDR2 FQNEAQ (reference sequence). V was pared by 5 bases and J by 0 bases, with 7 bases of the junction left unmatched. CDR3 size: 16 residues.

The chain carries TRBV15 and TRBJ2-5; 16 bases agree with TRBD2. The CDR3 runs to 18 residues. V trimming: 3 bases; J trimming: 5 bases; junction bases outside the gene matches: 9. Germline CDR1 and CDR2: LNHNV and YYDKDF (reference sequence). The CDR3 region is CATSSTWGLAGGWETQYF. For the CDR3, the DNA is TGTGCCACCAGCAGCACTTGGGGACTAGCGGGAGGGTGGGAGACCCAGTACTTC.

The CDR3 loop is CASSPVMARAITDTQYF. The CDR3 region has the DNA TGTGCCAGCAGCCCTGTGATGGCCAGGGCGATCACAGATACGCAGTATTTT. The rearrangement links TRBV5-6 to TRBJ2-3, with TRBD1 as a possible D gene (5 bases). In germline, CDR1 is SGHDT, CDR2 YYEEEE. There are 17 residues in the CDR3. The ends were cut back, 4 bases at V and 2 bases at J, with 20 bases in the middle.

The chain carries TRBV5-5 and TRBJ2-7; TRBD2 matches at 8 bases. Per the germline V gene, CDR1 is SGHKS and CDR2 is YYEKEE (reference sequence). The ends lost 6 bases at V and 5 bases at J; junction bases unmatched: 7. The CDR3 totals 13 residues. In nucleotides, the CDR3 is TGTGCCAGCATCGCAAGCGGGAGAAACGAGCAGTACTTC. Amino acid sequence: CASIASGRNEQYF.

This clone was counted only a few times. The chain couples TRBV29-1 to TRBJ2-3, with TRBD2 matching 13 bases. There are 14 residues in the CDR3. Germline CDR1 and CDR2: SQVTM and ANQGSEA. Trimming at V came to 7 bases and at J to 2 bases, leaving 3 bases not matched to a gene. Written as DNA, the CDR3 is TGCAGCGCCGGACTAGCGGGAGTCACAGATACGCAGTATTTT. Its translation: CSAGLAGVTDTQYF.

V is TRBV29-1 and J is TRBJ1-1; perhaps TRBD1 as D (5 bases). The CDR3 is 13 residues long. Germline V CDR1 and CDR2: SQVTM, ANQGSEA. V lost 7 bases to trimming and J lost 0 bases, with 12 bases between them. The CDR3 here is CSGRQSLNTEAFF. CDR3 DNA sequence: TGCAGCGGCCGACAGAGCCTGAACACTGAAGCTTTCTTT.

The chain has TRBV29-1 and TRBJ2-6; D call uncertain. The germline CDR1 and CDR2 sequences are SQVTM and ANQGSEA. CDR3 length: 15 amino acids. V was cut by 4 bases and J by 0 bases, with 10 bases left in between. DNA of the CDR3: TGCAGCGTTGGTTTGGGTGGCTCTGGGGCCAACGTCCTGACTTTC. Translation gives CSVGLGGSGANVLTF.

The V and J genes are TRBV14 and TRBJ2-3; perhaps TRBD1 as D (5 bases). V lost 4 bases to trimming and J lost 8 bases, with 19 bases between them. The CDR3 spans 15 residues. Germline-derived CDR1 and CDR2 are SGHDN and FVKESK. CDR3 protein: CASSPLAGQVATQYF. CDR3 sequence (DNA): TGTGCCAGCAGCCCCTTGGCAGGACAAGTGGCTACGCAGTATTTT.

The V call is TRBV5-1, the J call TRBJ2-1; 7 bases map to TRBD2. J gave up 8 bases and V 0 bases, and 8 bases lay outside the gene matches. Germline CDR1 SGHRS, CDR2 YFSETQ. The CDR3 is 15 amino acids. CDR3 loop: CASSLGGGSAYEQFF. The CDR3 DNA reads TGCGCCAGCAGCTTGGGGGGCGGGAGTGCCTATGAGCAGTTCTTC. Full variable domain (missing parts from reference TRBV5-1 and TRBJ2-1): KAGVTQTPRYLIKTRGQQVTLSCSPISGHRSVSWYQQTPGQGLQFLFEYFSETQRNKGNFPGRFSGRQFSNSRSEMNVSTLELGDSALYLCASSLGGGSAYEQFFGPGTRLTVL.

The rearrangement links TRBV20-1 to TRBJ2-1; no reliable D call. The germline gives CDR1 DFQATT, CDR2 SNEGSKA (reference sequence). The CDR3 totals 10 residues. This CDR3 is CSPRYNEQFF. CDR3 DNA sequence: TGCAGCCCTAGGTACAATGAGCAGTTCTTC.

CDR3 residues: CASSARPSGRVTDTQYF. As DNA, the CDR3 is TGTGCCAGCAGCGCGAGACCTAGCGGGAGGGTGACAGATACGCAGTATTTT. This sequence joins TRBV7-3 and TRBJ2-3; 12 positions match TRBD2. Germline loops: CDR1 SGHTA, CDR2 FQGTGA. The CDR3 sequence is 17 residues long. V shed 5 bases, J shed 3 bases, and the junction held 9 bases outside the gene matches.

The chain uses TRBV27 and TRBJ2-1, with TRBD2 matching over 9 bases. With 2 bases clipped from V and 5 bases from J, the junction kept 7 bases outside the gene matches. The CDR3 is 16 residues long. The germline CDR1 and CDR2 sequences are MNHEY and SMNVEV (reference sequence). CDR3 nucleotides: TGTGCCAGCAGTTTAATTAGCGGGAGTTTCAACAATGAGCAGTTCTTC. Translating gives CASSLISGSFNNEQFF.

The chain links TRBV7-9 to TRBJ2-3, with TRBD1 matching 8 bases. The V and J ends lost 5 bases and 6 bases, in that order; junction bases with no gene match: 7. This CDR3 spans 14 amino acids. Germline V gene lookup returns CDR1 SEHNR and CDR2 FQNEAQ (reference sequence). The CDR3 nucleotides are TGTGCCAGCAGCCTCGGACAGGGCGGCGATACGCAGTATTTT. As protein: CASSLGQGGDTQYF.

This clone was seen a single time. The J gene is TRBJ2-1, the V gene TRBV7-2; 7 bases line up with TRBD2. V was clipped by 5 bases and J by 8 bases; unmatched bases: 12. The CDR3 spans 15 residues. The germline gives CDR1 SGHTA, CDR2 FQGNSA. CDR3 sequence (DNA): TGTGCCAGCAGCCCCCACGGGACTATACAGGATGAGCAGTTCTTC. Amino acids: CASSPHGTIQDEQFF.

The CDR3 nucleotides are TGCGCCAGCAGTCAATCGTTGGGACAGGTGAACACTGAAGCTTTCTTT. This gives the protein CASSQSLGQVNTEAFF. The genes are TRBV23-1 and TRBJ1-1; 8 bases are shared with TRBD1. TRBV23-1 is an ORF, and what it does is uncertain. Losses at the gene ends were 0 bases for V and 0 bases for J; bases not matched to a gene: 3. The CDR3 runs to 16 residues.

The rearrangement links TRBV29-1 to TRBJ2-2, with a tentative D call TRBD2 (6 bases). Trimming stripped 7 bases from V and 6 bases from J, with 9 bases between. Germline CDR1 is SQVTM and CDR2 is ANQGSEA. This CDR3 contains 11 residues. CDR3 in amino acids: CSGRGPGELFF. The CDR3 nucleotides read TGCAGCGGGAGGGGTCCCGGGGAGCTGTTTTTT.

The gene calls are TRBV28 and TRBJ2-5; 9 nucleotides line up with TRBD1. The V segment lost 8 bases and the J segment 8 bases; nucleotides outside the gene matches: 9. CDR3 length: 13 residues. Looked up from germline, CDR1 is MDHEN and CDR2 is SYDVKM. CDR3 loop: CASGRTGVDTQYF. Written as DNA, the CDR3 is TGTGCCAGCGGTAGGACAGGGGTCGATACCCAGTACTTC.

The rearrangement joins TRBV19 to TRBJ2-2; TRBD1 matches at 11 bases. The CDR3 totals 17 residues. Germline V CDR1 and CDR2: LNHDA, SQIVND (reference sequence). The V gene end was trimmed by 4 bases and the J gene end by 0 bases; junction bases not matched to a gene: 4. The DNA of the CDR3 is TGTGCCAGTAGTACCCGGGACAGGGGGTCGAACACCGGGGAGCTGTTTTTT. The encoded protein is CASSTRDRGSNTGELFF.

The chain has TRBV11-3 and TRBJ2-3; D unresolved. Germline lookup yields CDR1 SGHNT and CDR2 YENEEA. V was cut by 5 bases and J by 7 bases, with 16 bases left in between. The CDR3 has 14 residues. The CDR3 DNA is TGTGCCAGCAGCGAAACCACGGGCCCCAATACGCAGTATTTT. It translates to CASSETTGPNTQYF.

The J gene is TRBJ1-2, the V gene TRBV28, with 8 positions matching TRBD1. Germline CDR1 reads MDHEN; CDR2 reads SYDVKM. This CDR3 region has 13 residues. With V trimmed by 7 bases and J by 7 bases, 8 bases remained unmatched. In DNA form, the CDR3 reads TGTGCCAGCACACCTTGGACAGGGAGTGGCTACACCTTC. This translates into CASTPWTGSGYTF.